This note documents a single T cell receptor (beta chain) sequence. Its antigen is still unknown. The CDR3 runs 13 residues. V lost 4 bases, J lost 2 bases, and 7 bases lay in between. Germline-derived CDR1 and CDR2 are MNHNS and SASEGT. This specimen belongs to a study of cytomegalovirus exposure and HLA in healthy donors. With 60 Vbeta and 13 Jbeta primers, the PCR was carried out. Only in-frame clones appear in the TCRdb table, and some are missing; sequencing was by immunoSEQ multiplex PCR. The sample carries about 120,000 clones, more than 60% recorded once. Findings and caveats of the study: A later analysis associated 15,000 or so TCR beta sequences with HLA alleles at a 0.05 false discovery rate.

The sequenced sample was PBMCs. The V call is TRBV6-1, the J call TRBJ2-3; D call uncertain. The clonotype was recovered from a young man in good health and CMV-seronegative. The chain's CDR3 is CASSGVHTDTQYF. In DNA form, the CDR3 reads TGTGCCAGCAGTGGAGTTCACACAGATACGCAGTATTTT.